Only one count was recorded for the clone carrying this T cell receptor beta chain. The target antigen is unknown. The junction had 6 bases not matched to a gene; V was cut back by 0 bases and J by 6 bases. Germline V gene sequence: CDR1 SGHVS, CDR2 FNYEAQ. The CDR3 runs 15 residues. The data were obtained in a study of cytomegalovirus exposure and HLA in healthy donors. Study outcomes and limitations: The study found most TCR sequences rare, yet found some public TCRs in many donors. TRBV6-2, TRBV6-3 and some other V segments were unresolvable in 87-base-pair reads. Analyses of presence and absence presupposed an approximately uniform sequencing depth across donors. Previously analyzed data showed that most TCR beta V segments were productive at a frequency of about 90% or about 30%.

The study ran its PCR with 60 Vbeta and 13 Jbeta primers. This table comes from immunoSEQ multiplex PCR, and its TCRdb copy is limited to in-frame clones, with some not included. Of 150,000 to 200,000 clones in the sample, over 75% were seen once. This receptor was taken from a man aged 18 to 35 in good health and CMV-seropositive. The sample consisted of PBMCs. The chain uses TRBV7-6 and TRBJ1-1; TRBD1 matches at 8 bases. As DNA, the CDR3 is TGTGCCAGCAGCTTAGCGCGGGGGACAGGCGCTGAAGCTTTCTTT. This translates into CASSLARGTGAEAFF.